The T cell receptor beta chain under discussion was sequenced for a study of T cell changes during pregnancy in multiple sclerosis (dated by TCRdb to about 2019). Regarding the complete study: The study examined how the T cell repertoire changed over the course of pregnancy in women with multiple sclerosis.

In regard to this clone: Its antigen is not yet known. Base qualities are missing; no much larger clone stands one base away.

Libraries were constructed by the immunoSEQ multiplex PCR assay. TCRdb carries this immuneACCESS record with in-frame sequences only. Its versions omit some clonotypes, under half of them owing to an unresolved V gene in the studies checked, with the rest unexplained. This sample holds 93,000 or so clones; roughly nine tenths were observed only once. 0.75% to 0.95% of the sample is in the top ten clones. Sequenced here: peripheral blood, sampled after pregnancy. The clonotype comes from a female donor with multiple sclerosis, enrolled in a pregnancy study.

DNA sequence: TGTGCCAGCAGCTTAACCAATATGGGCGCGGGCAATGAGCAGTTCTTC. The encoded protein is CASSLTNMGAGNEQFF. The sequence joins TRBV7-9 to TRBJ2-1; TRBD2 might be the D gene, on 5 matching bases. The CDR3 numbers 16 residues from cysteine through phenylalanine. Kept here is only the CDR3 DNA, which spans 48 bases and is read in frame from base 1. V is reduced by 2 bases and J by 6 bases, leaving a spacing of 17 bases between them. Sequences SEHNR (CDR1) and FQNEAQ (CDR2) are obtained from the germline V gene (reference sequence).